Following are 8 T cell receptor beta chains from one sample sequenced in a study of PD-1 blockade in mismatch repair-deficient tumors (dated by TCRdb to the late 2010s). The library was produced with the immunoSEQ multiplex PCR assay. TCRdb carries this immuneACCESS record with in-frame sequences only. Its versions omit some clonotypes, under half of them owing to an unresolved V gene in the studies checked, with the rest unexplained. The sample yields tens of thousands of clones; roughly 78% were counted once. The ten largest clones add up to 2.5% to 4% of the sample. The sample in question was peripheral blood, obtained 4 weeks after starting pembrolizumab. All receptors come from an adult with mismatch repair-deficient cancer.

This chain links TRBV7-8 with TRBJ1-3, with a possible D match to TRBD1 (6 bases). The V and J ends lost 1 base and 0 bases respectively, with 10 bases between them. In germline, CDR1 is SGHVS, CDR2 FQNEAQ. The length of the CDR3 is 16 residues. CDR3 DNA sequence: TGTGCCAGCAGCTTAGGGGGGACATACTCTGGAAACACCATATATTTT. This sequence encodes CASSLGGTYSGNTIYF.

This chain uses TRBV10-2 with TRBJ2-7, with D tentatively TRBD2 (6 bases). Germline lookup yields CDR1 WSHSY and CDR2 SAAADI. CDR3 length: 15 amino acids. V was trimmed by 8 bases and J by 3 bases, leaving 20 bases between them. The CDR3 DNA is TGCGCCAGCGCGGCGGCGGGGATGGTTGACTACGAGCAGTACTTC. Amino acid sequence: CASAAAGMVDYEQYF.

The CDR3 sequence: CASSLSLLYEQYF. For the CDR3, the DNA is TGCGCCAGCAGCTTGTCCCTGCTCTACGAGCAGTACTTC. The chain links TRBV5-1 to TRBJ2-7; D ambiguous. CDR1 and CDR2 (germline): SGHRS, YFSETQ. This CDR3 spans 13 amino acids. Trimming took off 1 base at V and 3 bases at J, with 8 bases between the two ends.

About this clone itself: Its ends do not fully match the called genes, so a read error is possible. V is TRBV7-7 and J is TRBJ2-2; 14 bases agree with TRBD2. This CDR3 is 18 amino acids long. From germline, CDR1 is SSHAT and CDR2 FNYEAQ (reference sequence). This CDR3 is CASSYGTSGSQGAGELFF. In DNA form, the CDR3 reads TGTGCTAGCAGCTACGGGACTAGCGGGAGCCAAGGGGCCGGGGAGCTGTTTTTT.

This sequence joins TRBV5-1 and TRBJ2-1, with D perhaps matching TRBD2 (5 bases). This CDR3 has 15 residues. V was pared by 6 bases and J by 4 bases, with 17 bases between. Germline CDR1 is SGHRS and CDR2 is YFSETQ. This CDR3 is CASTPFPGDYNEQFF. CDR3 DNA sequence: TGCGCCAGCACGCCTTTCCCCGGGGATTACAATGAGCAGTTCTTC. The variable domain in full, with the rest retrieved from reference TRBV5-1 and TRBJ2-1, is KAGVTQTPRYLIKTRGQQVTLSCSPISGHRSVSWYQQTPGQGLQFLFEYFSETQRNKGNFPGRFSGRQFSNSRSEMNVSTLELGDSALYLCASTPFPGDYNEQFFGPGTRLTVL.

The table lists this clone with many counts. This rearrangement joins TRBV2 to TRBJ2-2; TRBD2 matches 9 bases. This CDR3 is 16 amino acids long. Trimming cost V 5 bases and J 6 bases; bases outside gene matches: 10. The germline CDR1 and CDR2 sequences are SNHLY and FYNNEI. The CDR3 bases are TGTGCCAGCAGTCGATTTTTAGCGGGAGCGGCCGGGGAGCTGTTTTTT. Its protein is CASSRFLAGAAGELFF.

The V gene is TRBV4-1, the J gene TRBJ2-1; 9 bases line up with TRBD2. With 1 base clipped from V and 3 bases from J, the junction kept 7 bases outside the gene matches. Germline V lookup: CDR1 MGHRA, CDR2 YSYEKL. The CDR3 covers 17 residues. This CDR3 is CASSQGLAGVNYNEQFF. The CDR3 region has the DNA TGCGCCAGCAGCCAAGGCTTAGCGGGAGTTAACTACAATGAGCAGTTCTTC.

This clone was observed a few times. The chain recombines TRBV10-3 with TRBJ2-7; D may be TRBD2 (6 bases). Germline CDR1 is ENHRY and CDR2 is SYGVKD. The CDR3 is 15 residues long. Between the trimmed V and J ends, which lost 1 base and 3 bases, there was a span of 13 bases. The CDR3 nucleotides are TGTGCCATCAGTGAGTGGGGGACTCAAAGCTACGAGCAGTACTTC. It codes for CAISEWGTQSYEQYF.